Listed here are 18 T cell receptor beta chains from one sample, sequenced in a study of T-cell memory formation after mild COVID-19. TCRdb re-called the 5' RACE reads with MiXCR, one entry per CDR3 protein. The sample has about 100,000 distinct CDR3 sequences, 11% seen once. Material for sequencing was PBMCs or a T cell subset sorted from them (not recorded which). These receptors all come from a man aged 18 to 30 who had mild COVID-19 (a few samples of this study predate the infection). Cell type and time point are not known.

This sequence joins TRBV5-6 and TRBJ2-2; the D gene is possibly TRBD2 (5 bases). The CDR3 covers 14 residues. Trimming stripped 4 bases from V and 5 bases from J, with 12 bases between. CDR1 and CDR2 from the germline V gene are SGHDT and YYEEEE. CDR3 DNA sequence: TGTGCCAGCAGCCTCGGACTCGGGACCGGGGAGCTGTTTTTT. Amino acids: CASSLGLGTGELFF. Looking up the rest from reference TRBV5-6 and TRBJ2-2 gives the full variable domain: DAGVTQSPTHLIKTRGQQVTLRCSPKSGHDTVSWYQQALGQGPQFIFQYYEEEERQRGNFPDRFSGHQFPNYSSELNVNALLLGDSALYLCASSLGLGTGELFFGEGSRLTVL.

The CDR3 DNA sequence: TGCAGTGCTAGAGGACCTTTCAACTACGAGCAGTACTTC. It yields the protein CSARGPFNYEQYF. This chain joins TRBV20-1 and TRBJ2-7; D remains unclear. The CDR3 is 13 amino acids. Trimming removed 1 base from V and 3 bases from J, with 10 bases in between. Germline V lookup: CDR1 DFQATT, CDR2 SNEGSKA (reference sequence).

This clonotype has more than one count but fewer than ten. This chain uses TRBV7-9 with TRBJ2-1, with unresolved D. Germline-derived CDR1 and CDR2 are SEHNR and FQNEAQ (reference sequence). This CDR3 contains 13 residues. Trimming cost V 5 bases and J 9 bases, with 14 bases left between them. The CDR3 spells CASSRKLGSEQFF. CDR3 sequence (DNA): TGTGCCAGCAGCCGAAAGCTAGGGTCTGAGCAGTTCTTC. Drawing the rest from reference TRBV7-9 and TRBJ2-1, the complete variable domain is DTGVSQNPRHKITKRGQNVTFRCDPISEHNRLYWYRQTLGQGPEFLTYFQNEAQLEKSRLLSDRFSAERPKGSFSTLEIQRTEQGDSAMYLCASSRKLGSEQFFGPGTRLTVL.

The V call is TRBV6-6, the J call TRBJ1-1, with D unresolved. The CDR3 has 16 residues. V lost 0 bases to trimming and J lost 1 base, with 12 bases between them. Germline V CDR1 and CDR2: MNHNY, SVGAGI (reference sequence). CDR3 residues: CASSYSGEPKNTEAFF. The CDR3 DNA reads as TGTGCCAGCAGTTACTCCGGGGAGCCGAAGAACACTGAAGCTTTCTTT.

This chain uses TRBV7-9 with TRBJ2-1; a possible D gene is TRBD2 (7 bases). The V and J ends lost 3 bases and 7 bases respectively, with 13 bases between them. This CDR3 is 14 amino acids long. The germline V gene has CDR1 SEHNR and CDR2 FQNEAQ (reference sequence). CDR3 in amino acids: CASSFKQGGNEQFF. CDR3 DNA: TGTGCCAGCAGCTTTAAACAGGGAGGGAATGAGCAGTTCTTC.

This clonotype has ten or more counts. The chain joins TRBV5-1 to TRBJ2-3; D is ambiguous. CDR3 length equals 14 residues. Per germline, CDR1 SGHRS and CDR2 YFSETQ. The V and J ends lost 0 bases and 1 base respectively, with 6 bases between them. CDR3 sequence (DNA): TGCGCCAGCAGCTTGGAGGACGGCACAGATACGCAGTATTTT. Translated: CASSLEDGTDTQYF.

The chain has TRBV12-3 or TRBV12-4 and TRBJ1-2; D is ambiguous. V lost 4 bases to trimming and J lost 10 bases, with 13 bases between them. This CDR3 has 12 amino acids. The CDR3 sequence: CASSSLGYDYTF. As DNA, the CDR3 is TGTGCCAGCAGTTCCCTAGGGTACGACTACACCTTC.

Ten or more counts support this clonotype. The genes are TRBV27 and TRBJ2-1, with TRBD1 matching over 10 bases. Trimming took 6 bases from V and 8 from J; bases not matched to a gene: 10. The germline gives CDR1 MNHEY, CDR2 SMNVEV (reference sequence). CDR3 length equals 15 residues. CDR3: CASSPPGTGAHEQFF. The CDR3 bases are TGTGCCAGCAGCCCCCCAGGGACAGGGGCTCATGAGCAGTTCTTC.

This clonotype was counted a few times. This rearrangement joins TRBV6-2 or TRBV6-3 to TRBJ2-4, with D possibly matching TRBD1 (5 bases). CDR3 length equals 15 residues. Germline values: CDR1 MNHEY, CDR2 SVGEGT. Trimming took off 7 bases at V and 0 bases at J, with 13 bases between the two ends. The CDR3 sequence is CASKRKGEAKNIQYF. CDR3 bases: TGTGCCAGCAAAAGGAAAGGGGAAGCCAAAAACATTCAGTACTTC.

This clonotype was counted only a few times. The chain uses TRBV5-8 and TRBJ1-5; D is unclear. This CDR3 contains 11 residues. Germline V gene data show CDR1 as SGHTS and CDR2 as YDEGEE. Trimming pared 1 base from V and 9 bases from J, leaving 5 bases between. The CDR3 protein is CASSLFRPQHF. The CDR3 region has the DNA TGTGCCAGCAGCTTGTTCCGGCCCCAGCATTTT. Complete variable domain (other parts from reference TRBV5-8 and TRBJ1-5): EAGVTQSPTHLIKTRGQQATLRCSPISGHTSVYWYQQALGLGLQFLLWYDEGEERNRGNFPPRFSGRQFPNYSSELNVNALELEDSALYLCASSLFRPQHFGDGTRLSIL.

This clonotype showed up just a few times. The chain is built from TRBV9 and TRBJ1-1, with 7 bases fitting TRBD1. V trimming: 0 bases; J trimming: 3 bases; junction bases outside the gene matches: 11. CDR3 length equals 17 residues. Germline V gives CDR1 SGDLS, CDR2 YYNGEE. CDR3 amino acids: CASSVEPGKGADTEAFF. The CDR3 bases are TGTGCCAGCAGCGTAGAACCAGGTAAGGGGGCGGACACTGAAGCTTTCTTT.

The chain couples TRBV6-2 or TRBV6-3 to TRBJ1-5, with D possibly being TRBD1 (5 bases). Germline lookup yields CDR1 MNHEY and CDR2 SVGEGT. V gave up 2 bases and J gave up 3 bases, with 17 bases separating them. The length of the CDR3 is 17 residues. The CDR3 here is CASSYSGGATYNQPQHF. The CDR3 coding sequence is TGTGCCAGCAGTTACAGCGGAGGGGCGACCTACAATCAGCCCCAGCATTTT.

As for this clonotype: The junction and the germline gene differ at one end; a read error may be behind it. The chain carries TRBV6-5 and TRBJ1-1, with D maybe TRBD1 (6 bases). This CDR3 has 14 amino acids. Germline V gene sequence: CDR1 MNHEY, CDR2 SVGAGI. CDR3 loop: CASSYSVTGVEAFF. Written as DNA, the CDR3 is TGTGCCAGTAGTTACTCAGTGACAGGCGTCGAAGCTTTCTTT.

V usage is TRBV11-2 and J usage is TRBJ2-7; 13 nucleotides line up with TRBD2. Unmatched junction bases numbered 4, after V lost 5 bases and J lost 3 bases. The V gene's germline CDR1 is SGHAT and CDR2 FQNNGV. The CDR3 consists of 15 residues. In DNA form, the CDR3 reads TGTGCCAGCAGCGTGGGACTAGCGGGGCTCTACGAGCAGTACTTC. Protein product: CASSVGLAGLYEQYF.

The V and J genes are TRBV19 and TRBJ1-5, with TRBD1 identical over 10 bases. This CDR3 has 16 amino acids. Germline lookup yields CDR1 LNHDA and CDR2 SQIVND (reference sequence). Trimming took 6 bases from V and 6 from J; bases not matched to a gene: 11. Written as DNA, the CDR3 is TGTGCCAGTAGCGCCCTTGGACAGGGGGTCGGTCAGCCCCAGCATTTT. It translates to CASSALGQGVGQPQHF.

This clonotype was seen only a few times. The rearrangement joins TRBV27 to TRBJ2-5, with D perhaps given as TRBD1 or TRBD2 (6 bases each). Looked up from germline, CDR1 is MNHEY and CDR2 is SMNVEV (reference sequence). The V end lost 6 bases, the J end lost 1 base, and 18 bases lay between the germline ends. The CDR3 runs 16 residues. The CDR3: CASRIGGVGLQETQYF. In nucleotides, the CDR3 is TGTGCCAGCAGAATCGGGGGCGTGGGCCTCCAAGAGACCCAGTACTTC.

The sample holds a few counts of this clonotype. V usage is TRBV7-9 and J usage is TRBJ1-1, with 9 bases lining up with TRBD1. Germline CDR1 is SEHNR and CDR2 is FQNEAQ (reference sequence). The CDR3 is 15 amino acids. Unmatched junction bases numbered 6, after V lost 5 bases and J lost 2 bases. In nucleotides, the CDR3 is TGTGCCAGCAGCCCCGGACAGGGGAACAACACTGAAGCTTTCTTT. Residues: CASSPGQGNNTEAFF.

The rearrangement uses TRBV6-5 and TRBJ2-2; TRBD1 is a possible D gene (5 bases). Trimming pared 0 bases from V and 1 base from J, leaving 6 bases between. The length of the CDR3 is 15 residues. The V gene's germline CDR1 is MNHEY and CDR2 SVGAGI. The CDR3, as DNA: TGTGCCAGCAGTTACTCGACAGAGAACACCGGGGAGCTGTTTTTT. Its translation: CASSYSTENTGELFF.